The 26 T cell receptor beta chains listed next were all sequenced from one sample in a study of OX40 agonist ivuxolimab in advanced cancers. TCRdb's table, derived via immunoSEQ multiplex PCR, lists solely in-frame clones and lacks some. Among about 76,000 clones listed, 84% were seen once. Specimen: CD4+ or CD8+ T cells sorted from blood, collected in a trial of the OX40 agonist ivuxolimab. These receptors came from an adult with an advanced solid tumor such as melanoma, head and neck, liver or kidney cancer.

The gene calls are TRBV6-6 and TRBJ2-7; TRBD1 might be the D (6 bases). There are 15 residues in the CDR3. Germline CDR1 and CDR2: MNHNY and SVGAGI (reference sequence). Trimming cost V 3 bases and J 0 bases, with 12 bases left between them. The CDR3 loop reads CASSYSGTYSYEQYF. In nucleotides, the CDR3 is TGTGCCAGCAGTTATTCCGGGACATACTCCTACGAGCAGTACTTC.

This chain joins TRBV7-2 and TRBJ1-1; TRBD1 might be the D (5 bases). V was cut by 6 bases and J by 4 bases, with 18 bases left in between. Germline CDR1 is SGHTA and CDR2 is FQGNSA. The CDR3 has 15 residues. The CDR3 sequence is CASRFRIDSRTEAFF. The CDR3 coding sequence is TGTGCCAGCAGGTTTCGTATCGACAGTCGCACTGAAGCTTTCTTT.

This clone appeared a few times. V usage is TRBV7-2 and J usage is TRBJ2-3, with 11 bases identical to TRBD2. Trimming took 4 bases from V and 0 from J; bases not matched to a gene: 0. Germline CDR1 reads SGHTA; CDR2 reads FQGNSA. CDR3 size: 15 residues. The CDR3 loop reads CASSWTSGSTDTQYF. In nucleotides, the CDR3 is TGTGCCAGCAGCTGGACTAGCGGGAGCACAGATACGCAGTATTTT.

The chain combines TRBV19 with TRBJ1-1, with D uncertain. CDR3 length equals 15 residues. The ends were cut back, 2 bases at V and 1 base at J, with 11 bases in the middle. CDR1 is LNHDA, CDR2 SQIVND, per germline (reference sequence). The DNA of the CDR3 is TGTGCCAGTAGTATACGAACGACACAGAACACTGAAGCTTTCTTT. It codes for CASSIRTTQNTEAFF.

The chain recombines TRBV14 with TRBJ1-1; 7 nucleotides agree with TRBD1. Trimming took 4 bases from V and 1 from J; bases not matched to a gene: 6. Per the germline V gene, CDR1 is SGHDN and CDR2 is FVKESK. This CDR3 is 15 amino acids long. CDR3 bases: TGTGCCAGCAGCCCCCGGGACAGTTGGAACACTGAAGCTTTCTTT. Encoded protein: CASSPRDSWNTEAFF.

In DNA form, the CDR3 reads TGTGCCAGCAGCGCCTCGGGACTAGCGGGAGGGCCGGGCACAGATACGCAGTATTTT. Translated, it gives CASSASGLAGGPGTDTQYF. The V gene is TRBV7-6, the J gene TRBJ2-3; 16 nucleotides align to TRBD2. Losses at the gene ends were 5 bases for V and 1 base for J; bases not matched to a gene: 9. The CDR3 totals 19 residues. Germline lookup yields CDR1 SGHVS and CDR2 FNYEAQ.

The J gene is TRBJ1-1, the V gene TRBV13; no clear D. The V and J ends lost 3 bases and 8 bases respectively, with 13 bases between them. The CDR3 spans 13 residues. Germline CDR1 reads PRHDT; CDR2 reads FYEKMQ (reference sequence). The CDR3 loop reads CASSLGLGREAFF. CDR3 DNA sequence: TGTGCCAGCAGCTTGGGGTTGGGGAGGGAAGCTTTCTTT. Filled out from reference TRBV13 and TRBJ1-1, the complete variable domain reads AAGVIQSPRHLIKEKRETATLKCYPIPRHDTVYWYQQGPGQDPQFLISFYEKMQSDKGSIPDRFSAQQFSDYHSELNMSSLELGDSALYFCASSLGLGREAFFGQGTRLTVV.

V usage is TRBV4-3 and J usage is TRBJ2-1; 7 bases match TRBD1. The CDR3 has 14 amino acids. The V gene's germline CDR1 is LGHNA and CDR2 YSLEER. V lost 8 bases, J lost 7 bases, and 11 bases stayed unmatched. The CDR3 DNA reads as TGCGCCAGCTCAGGACAGGCTCTTATGAATGAGCAGTTCTTC. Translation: CASSGQALMNEQFF.

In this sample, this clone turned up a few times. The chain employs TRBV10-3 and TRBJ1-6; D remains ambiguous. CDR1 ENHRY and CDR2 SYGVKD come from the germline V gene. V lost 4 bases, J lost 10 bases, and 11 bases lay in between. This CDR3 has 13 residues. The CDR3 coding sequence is TGTGCCATCAGTGTGCAGGAAGAATCACCCCTCCACTTT. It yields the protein CAISVQEESPLHF.

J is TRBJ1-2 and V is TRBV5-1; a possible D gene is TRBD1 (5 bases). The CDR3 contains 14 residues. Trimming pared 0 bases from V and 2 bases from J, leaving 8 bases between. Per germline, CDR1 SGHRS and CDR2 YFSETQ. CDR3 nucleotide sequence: TGCGCCAGCAGCTTGGACCAGGGAAACTATGGCTACACCTTC. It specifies CASSLDQGNYGYTF. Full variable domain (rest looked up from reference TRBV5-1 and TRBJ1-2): KAGVTQTPRYLIKTRGQQVTLSCSPISGHRSVSWYQQTPGQGLQFLFEYFSETQRNKGNFPGRFSGRQFSNSRSEMNVSTLELGDSALYLCASSLDQGNYGYTFGSGTRLTVV.

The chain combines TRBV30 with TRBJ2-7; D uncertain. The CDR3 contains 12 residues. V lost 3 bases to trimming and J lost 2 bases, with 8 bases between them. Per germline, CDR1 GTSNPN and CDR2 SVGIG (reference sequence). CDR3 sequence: CAWSPGTYEQYF. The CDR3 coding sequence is TGTGCCTGGAGCCCCGGCACCTACGAGCAGTACTTC.

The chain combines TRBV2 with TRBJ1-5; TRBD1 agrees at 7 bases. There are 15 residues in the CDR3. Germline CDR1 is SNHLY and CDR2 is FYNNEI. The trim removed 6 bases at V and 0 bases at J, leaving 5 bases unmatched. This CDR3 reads CASRPGQHSNQPQHF. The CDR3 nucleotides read TGTGCCAGCAGACCGGGACAGCATAGCAATCAGCCCCAGCATTTT.

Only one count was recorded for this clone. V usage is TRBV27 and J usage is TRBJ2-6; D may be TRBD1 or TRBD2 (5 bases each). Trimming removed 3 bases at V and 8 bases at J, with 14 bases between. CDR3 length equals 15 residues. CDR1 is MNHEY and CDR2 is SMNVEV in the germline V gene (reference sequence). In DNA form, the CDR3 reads TGTGCCAGCAGTTTGGACTTCTGGGGCTCCAACGTCCTGACTTTC. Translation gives CASSLDFWGSNVLTF.

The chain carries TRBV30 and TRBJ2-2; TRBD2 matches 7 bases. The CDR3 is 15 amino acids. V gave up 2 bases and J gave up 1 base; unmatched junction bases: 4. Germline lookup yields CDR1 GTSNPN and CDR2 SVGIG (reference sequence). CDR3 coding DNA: TGTGCCTGGAGTCGAGCGGGGTTGAACACCGGGGAGCTGTTTTTT. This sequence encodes CAWSRAGLNTGELFF.

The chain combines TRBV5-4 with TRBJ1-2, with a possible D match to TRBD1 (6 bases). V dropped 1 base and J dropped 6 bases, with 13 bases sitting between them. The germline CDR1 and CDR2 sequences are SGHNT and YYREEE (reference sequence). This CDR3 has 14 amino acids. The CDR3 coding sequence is TGTGCCAGCAGCTTGTGGGGGGGCTACCATGGCTACACCTTC. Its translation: CASSLWGGYHGYTF.

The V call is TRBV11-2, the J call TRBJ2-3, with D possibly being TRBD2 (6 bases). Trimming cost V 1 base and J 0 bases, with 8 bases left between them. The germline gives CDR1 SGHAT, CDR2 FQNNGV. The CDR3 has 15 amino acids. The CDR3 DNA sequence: TGTGCCAGCAGCTTAGGCGGGGCTAGCACAGATACGCAGTATTTT. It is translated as CASSLGGASTDTQYF.

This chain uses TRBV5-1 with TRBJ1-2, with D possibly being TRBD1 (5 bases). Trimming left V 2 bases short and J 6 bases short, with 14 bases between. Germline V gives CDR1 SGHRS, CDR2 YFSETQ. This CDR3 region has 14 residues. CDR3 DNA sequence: TGCGCCAGCAGCTTCCTGGGGTCGACAGATGGCTACACCTTC. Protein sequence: CASSFLGSTDGYTF. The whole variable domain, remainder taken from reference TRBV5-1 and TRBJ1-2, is KAGVTQTPRYLIKTRGQQVTLSCSPISGHRSVSWYQQTPGQGLQFLFEYFSETQRNKGNFPGRFSGRQFSNSRSEMNVSTLELGDSALYLCASSFLGSTDGYTFGSGTRLTVV.

For the CDR3, the DNA is TGTGCCAGTAGTGGGGACAGCTACGAGCAGTACTTC. Protein sequence: CASSGDSYEQYF. This chain uses TRBV19 with TRBJ2-7, with 7 bases fitting TRBD1. The V gene's germline CDR1 is LNHDA and CDR2 SQIVND (reference sequence). The CDR3 extends over 12 amino acids. With V trimmed by 5 bases and J by 3 bases, 1 base remained unmatched.

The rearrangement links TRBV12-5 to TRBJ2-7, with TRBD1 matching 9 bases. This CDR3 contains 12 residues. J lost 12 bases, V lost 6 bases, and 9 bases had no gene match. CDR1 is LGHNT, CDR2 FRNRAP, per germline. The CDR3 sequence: CASGADRGALYF. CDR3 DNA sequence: TGTGCTAGTGGGGCCGACAGGGGGGCTTTGTACTTC.

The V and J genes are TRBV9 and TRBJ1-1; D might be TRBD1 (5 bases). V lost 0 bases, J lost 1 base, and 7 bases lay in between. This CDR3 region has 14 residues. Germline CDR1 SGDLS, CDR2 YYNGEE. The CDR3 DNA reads TGTGCCAGCAGCGTAGGGGGGTGGAACACTGAAGCTTTCTTT. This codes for CASSVGGWNTEAFF.

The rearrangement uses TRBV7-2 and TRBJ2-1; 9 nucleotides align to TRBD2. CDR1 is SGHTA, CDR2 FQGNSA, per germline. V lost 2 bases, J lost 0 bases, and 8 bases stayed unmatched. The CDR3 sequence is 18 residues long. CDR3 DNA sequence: TGTGCCAGCAGCTTAATTCTAGCGGGGCTAAGCTCCTACAATGAGCAGTTCTTC. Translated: CASSLILAGLSSYNEQFF.

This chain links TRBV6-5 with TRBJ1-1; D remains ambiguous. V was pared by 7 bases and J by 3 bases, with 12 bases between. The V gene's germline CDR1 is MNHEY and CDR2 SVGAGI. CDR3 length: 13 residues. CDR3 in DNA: TGTGCCAGCACCCGATTGATAGACACTGAAGCTTTCTTT. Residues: CASTRLIDTEAFF.

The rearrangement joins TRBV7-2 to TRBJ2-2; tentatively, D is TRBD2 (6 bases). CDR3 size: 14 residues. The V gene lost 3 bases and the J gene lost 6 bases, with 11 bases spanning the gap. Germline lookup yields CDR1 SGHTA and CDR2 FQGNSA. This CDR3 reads CASSFWGDAGELFF. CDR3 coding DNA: TGTGCCAGCAGCTTCTGGGGGGACGCCGGGGAGCTGTTTTTT.

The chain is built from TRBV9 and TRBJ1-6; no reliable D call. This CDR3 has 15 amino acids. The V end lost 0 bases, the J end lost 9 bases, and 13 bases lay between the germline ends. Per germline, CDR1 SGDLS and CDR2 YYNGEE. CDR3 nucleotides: TGTGCCAGCAGCGTAGAACAAGGATATGGTTCACCCCTCCACTTT. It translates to CASSVEQGYGSPLHF.

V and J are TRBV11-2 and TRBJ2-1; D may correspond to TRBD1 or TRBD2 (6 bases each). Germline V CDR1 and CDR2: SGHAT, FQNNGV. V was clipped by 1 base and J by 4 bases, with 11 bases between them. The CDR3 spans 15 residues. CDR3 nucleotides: TGTGCCAGCAGCTTAGGAGGGGGGCCTTACAATGAGCAGTTCTTC. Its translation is CASSLGGGPYNEQFF.

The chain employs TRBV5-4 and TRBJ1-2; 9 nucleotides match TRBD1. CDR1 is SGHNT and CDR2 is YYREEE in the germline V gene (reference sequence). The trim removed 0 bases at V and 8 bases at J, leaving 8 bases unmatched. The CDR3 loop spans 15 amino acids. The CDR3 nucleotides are TGTGCCAGCAGCTTGGCCGGGACAGGGAACGGCGGCTACACCTTC. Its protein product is CASSLAGTGNGGYTF.